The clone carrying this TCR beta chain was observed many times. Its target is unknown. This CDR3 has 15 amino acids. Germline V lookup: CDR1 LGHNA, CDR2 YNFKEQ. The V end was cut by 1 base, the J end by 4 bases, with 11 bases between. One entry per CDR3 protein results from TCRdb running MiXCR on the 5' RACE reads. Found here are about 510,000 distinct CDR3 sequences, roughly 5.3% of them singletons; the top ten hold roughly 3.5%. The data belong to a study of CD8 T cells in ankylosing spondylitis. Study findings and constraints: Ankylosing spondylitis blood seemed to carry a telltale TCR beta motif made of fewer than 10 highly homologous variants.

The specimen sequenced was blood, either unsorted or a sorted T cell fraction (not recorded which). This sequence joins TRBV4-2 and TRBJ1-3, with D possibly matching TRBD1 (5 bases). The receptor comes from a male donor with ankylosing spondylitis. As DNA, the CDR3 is TGTGCCAGCAGCCAAGTGCGGGGCGAAGGAAACACCATATATTTT. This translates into CASSQVRGEGNTIYF.